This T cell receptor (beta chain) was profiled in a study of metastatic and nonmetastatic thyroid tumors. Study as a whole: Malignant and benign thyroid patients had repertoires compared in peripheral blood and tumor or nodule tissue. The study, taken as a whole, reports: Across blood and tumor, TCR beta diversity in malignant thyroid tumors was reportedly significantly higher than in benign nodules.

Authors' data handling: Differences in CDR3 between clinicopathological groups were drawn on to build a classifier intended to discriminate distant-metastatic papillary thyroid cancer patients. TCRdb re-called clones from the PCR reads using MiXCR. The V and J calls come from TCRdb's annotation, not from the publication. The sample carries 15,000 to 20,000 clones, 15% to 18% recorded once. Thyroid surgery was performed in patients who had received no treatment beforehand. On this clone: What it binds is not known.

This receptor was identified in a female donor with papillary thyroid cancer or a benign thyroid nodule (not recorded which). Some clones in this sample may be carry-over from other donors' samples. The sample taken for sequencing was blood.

CDR3 in DNA: TGTGCCAGCACCGCGGAGGAGAATTCACCCCTCCACTTT. Its translation is CASTAEENSPLHF. V gene TRBV2 combines with J gene TRBJ1-6; unclear D gene. In germline, CDR1 is SNHLY, CDR2 FYNNEI. The CDR3 is made up of 13 amino acids. V was clipped by 7 bases and J by 7 bases, with 11 bases between them.